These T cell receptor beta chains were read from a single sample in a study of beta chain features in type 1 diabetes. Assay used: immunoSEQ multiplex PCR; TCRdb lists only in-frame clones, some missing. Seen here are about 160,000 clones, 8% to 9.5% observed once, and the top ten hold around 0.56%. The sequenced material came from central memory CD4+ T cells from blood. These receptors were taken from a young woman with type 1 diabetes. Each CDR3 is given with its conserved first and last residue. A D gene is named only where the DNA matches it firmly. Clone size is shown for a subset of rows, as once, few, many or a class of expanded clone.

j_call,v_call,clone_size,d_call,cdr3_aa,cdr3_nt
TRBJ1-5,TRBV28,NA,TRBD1,CASSRGGTGNQPQHF,TGTGCCAGCAGCAGAGGCGGGACAGGGAATCAGCCCCAGCATTTT
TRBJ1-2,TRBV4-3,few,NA,CASSQEGWENPMRRGYTF,TGCGCCAGCAGCCAAGAAGGATGGGAGAATCCCATGCGGCGGGGCTACACCTTC
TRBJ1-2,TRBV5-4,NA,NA,CASSPSGLDYGYTF,TGTGCCAGCAGCCCCTCAGGACTAGACTATGGCTACACCTTC
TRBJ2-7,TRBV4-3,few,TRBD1,CASSHVQGASYEQYF,TGCGCCAGCAGCCATGTACAGGGGGCAAGCTACGAGCAGTACTTC
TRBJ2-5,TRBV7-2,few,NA,CASRPAGIQETQYF,TGTGCCAGCCGTCCGGCCGGGATACAAGAGACCCAGTACTTC
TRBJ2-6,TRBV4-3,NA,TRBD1,CASSQPQYLTGAFGANVLTF,TGCGCCAGCAGCCAACCCCAATACCTGACAGGGGCATTCGGGGCCAACGTCCTGACTTTC
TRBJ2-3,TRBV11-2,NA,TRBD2,CASSSSSGGGIAQYF,TGTGCCAGCAGCTCGTCTAGCGGGGGAGGAATTGCGCAGTATTTT
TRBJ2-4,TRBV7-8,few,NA,CASSVTLAKNIQYF,TGTGCCAGCAGCGTCACTCTAGCCAAAAACATTCAGTACTTC
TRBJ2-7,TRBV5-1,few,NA,CASSLVSRVSSYEQYF,TGCGCCAGCAGCTTGGTCTCGCGGGTGAGCTCCTACGAGCAGTACTTC
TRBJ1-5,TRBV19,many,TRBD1,CASTPATGSNQPQHF,TGTGCCAGTACTCCCGCGACAGGGAGCAATCAGCCCCAGCATTTT
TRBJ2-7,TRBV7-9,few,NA,CASSFYHGYGQYF,TGTGCCAGCAGCTTTTATCACGGTTACGGGCAGTACTTC
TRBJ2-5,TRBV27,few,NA,CASSMRVRETQYF,TGTGCCAGCAGTATGAGGGTTCGAGAGACCCAGTACTTC
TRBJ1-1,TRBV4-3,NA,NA,CASSQGTPYTEAFF,TGCGCCAGCAGCCAAGGGACTCCATACACTGAAGCTTTCTTT